The 15 T cell receptor beta chains given below trace back to one sample, sequenced in a study of blood T cell repertoires in COVID-19. TCRdb's copy holds only in-frame clones and misses some; the assay was immunoSEQ multiplex PCR. The sample lists 350,000 or so clones, around nine tenths occurring once. The sample comprised PBMCs or T cells enriched from blood (not recorded which). These receptors came from a woman under 40 who had been exposed to COVID-19.

This rearrangement joins TRBV5-1 to TRBJ2-5; 12 bases align to TRBD2. J was trimmed by 1 base and V by 3 bases; bases with no gene match: 4. The CDR3 totals 16 residues. CDR1 SGHRS and CDR2 YFSETQ come from the germline V gene. This CDR3 reads CASSSGLAGTQETQYF. The CDR3 DNA is TGCGCCAGCAGCTCTGGACTAGCGGGGACCCAAGAGACCCAGTACTTC.

This chain uses TRBV18 with TRBJ1-1; no clear D gene. This CDR3 contains 13 residues. Between the trimmed V and J ends, which lost 3 bases and 8 bases, there was a span of 13 bases. CDR1 and CDR2 (germline): KGHSH, LQKENI. The CDR3 is CASSPRSQPEAFF. The CDR3 nucleotides read TGTGCCAGCTCACCGAGGAGTCAACCCGAAGCTTTCTTT.

The J gene is TRBJ2-3, the V gene TRBV7-3; TRBD2 agrees at 7 bases. The V segment lost 4 bases and the J segment 7 bases; nucleotides outside the gene matches: 8. There are 14 residues in the CDR3. Germline V CDR1 and CDR2: SGHTA, FQGTGA. CDR3 protein: CASSSRGSWNTQYF. DNA of the CDR3: TGTGCCAGCAGCTCGCGGGGGTCCTGGAATACGCAGTATTTT.

The rearrangement links TRBV5-4 to TRBJ2-1, with TRBD1 matching over 10 bases. The CDR3 has 18 amino acids. CDR1 and CDR2 from the germline V gene are SGHNT and YYREEE (reference sequence). The V and J ends lost 3 bases and 0 bases, in that order; junction bases with no gene match: 9. The DNA for the CDR3 is TGTGCCAGCAGCTCGCCGGGACAGGGGACCCTCTCCTACAATGAGCAGTTCTTC. It specifies CASSSPGQGTLSYNEQFF.

The chain joins TRBV7-2 to TRBJ1-4, with TRBD1 matching 8 bases. The germline gives CDR1 SGHTA, CDR2 FQGNSA. The J segment lost 11 bases and the V segment lost 5 bases, leaving 13 bases of the junction unmatched. The CDR3 totals 15 residues. The CDR3 DNA is TGTGCCAGCAGCAAAGACAGGGGCGGGCTGAGTAAACTGTTTTTT. As protein: CASSKDRGGLSKLFF. The complete variable domain, with remaining parts taken from reference TRBV7-2 and TRBJ1-4, reads GAGVSQSPSNKVTEKGKDVELRCDPISGHTALYWYRQSLGQGLEFLIYFQGNSAPDKSGLPSDRFSAERTGGSVSTLTIQRTQQEDSAVYLCASSKDRGGLSKLFFGSGTQLSVL.

This clone was detected only once. J is TRBJ2-2 and V is TRBV7-2; TRBD2 agrees at 12 bases. CDR3 length: 16 amino acids. Germline loops: CDR1 SGHTA, CDR2 FQGNSA. Trimming took 5 bases from V and 7 from J; bases not matched to a gene: 8. The CDR3 reads CASSILLAGGVGELFF. The CDR3 nucleotides are TGTGCCAGCAGCATATTACTAGCGGGAGGAGTCGGGGAGCTGTTTTTT.

This chain connects TRBV27 to TRBJ2-7, with TRBD2 identical over 7 bases. CDR1 and CDR2 from the germline V gene are MNHEY and SMNVEV (reference sequence). CDR3 length equals 15 residues. J was trimmed by 4 bases and V by 2 bases; bases with no gene match: 8. CDR3 nucleotide sequence: TGTGCCAGCAGTTTAGGCGGGAGTAAGACGTACGAGCAGTACTTC. Amino acid sequence: CASSLGGSKTYEQYF.

The V call is TRBV11-2, the J call TRBJ2-7; 8 nucleotides line up with TRBD2. V was pared by 5 bases and J by 4 bases, with 10 bases of the junction left unmatched. Germline loops: CDR1 SGHAT, CDR2 FQNNGV. CDR3 length: 15 residues. CDR3 sequence (DNA): TGTGCCAGCAGCGAGGCGGCGGGAGGAGTGTACGAGCAGTACTTC. Translating it yields CASSEAAGGVYEQYF.

V is TRBV30 and J is TRBJ1-2, with 8 bases aligning to TRBD1. The V gene's germline CDR1 is GTSNPN and CDR2 SVGIG (reference sequence). Losses at the gene ends were 5 bases for V and 5 bases for J; bases not matched to a gene: 10. The CDR3 covers 14 residues. Here the CDR3 reads CAWAEQGVYYGYTF. The CDR3, as DNA: TGTGCCTGGGCAGAACAGGGGGTTTATTATGGCTACACCTTC.

The genes are TRBV4-1 and TRBJ2-5; D is perhaps TRBD1 (6 bases). Trimming shortened V by 0 bases and J by 5 bases, and 16 bases separated the two germline ends. From germline, CDR1 is MGHRA and CDR2 YSYEKL. The CDR3 contains 16 residues. The CDR3 sequence is CASSQEGGQGPETQYF. CDR3 DNA: TGCGCCAGCAGCCAAGAAGGAGGTCAGGGGCCGGAGACCCAGTACTTC.

J is TRBJ2-6 and V is TRBV11-3; 9 nucleotides line up with TRBD2. This CDR3 spans 17 amino acids. Germline V lookup: CDR1 SGHNT, CDR2 YENEEA. The J segment lost 0 bases and the V segment lost 11 bases, leaving 11 bases of the junction unmatched. The CDR3 region has the DNA TGTGCCGGAAGGCGGGCTAGCGGGAACTCTGGGGCCAACGTCCTGACTTTC. It yields the protein CAGRRASGNSGANVLTF.

The chain carries TRBV6-1 and TRBJ1-4, with a possible D match to TRBD1 (5 bases). Germline assignment: CDR1 MNHNS and CDR2 SASEGT. This CDR3 is 14 amino acids long. Trimming pared 4 bases from V and 7 bases from J, leaving 13 bases between. Here the CDR3 DNA reads TGTGCCAGCAGTGGAGCCGGGGGAGGTGAAAAACTGTTTTTT. Its protein product is CASSGAGGGEKLFF.

This chain links TRBV7-9 with TRBJ1-2, with 9 nucleotides matching TRBD1. CDR1 is SEHNR and CDR2 is FQNEAQ in the germline V gene (reference sequence). CDR3 length: 18 amino acids. The V and J ends lost 0 bases and 1 base, in that order; junction bases with no gene match: 9. The CDR3 region has the DNA TGTGCCAGCAGCTTAGCTGGCCTGGGACAGGGAAGTAACTATGGCTACACCTTC. It translates to CASSLAGLGQGSNYGYTF.

The rearrangement links TRBV7-3 to TRBJ2-3; D is possibly TRBD2 (6 bases). This CDR3 spans 15 amino acids. V gave up 3 bases and J gave up 2 bases, with 12 bases separating them. In germline, CDR1 is SGHTA, CDR2 FQGTGA. The CDR3 is CASSFGTYYTDTQYF. The DNA for the CDR3 is TGTGCCAGCAGCTTTGGGACTTACTACACAGATACGCAGTATTTT.

The gene calls are TRBV7-3 and TRBJ2-3; 10 nucleotides align to TRBD2. The V gene end was trimmed by 0 bases and the J gene end by 2 bases; junction bases not matched to a gene: 8. This CDR3 contains 18 residues. Germline V CDR1 and CDR2: SGHTA, FQGTGA. The CDR3 loop is CASSLTARTSGITDTQYF. The CDR3 region has the DNA TGTGCCAGCAGCTTAACCGCGCGGACTAGCGGAATCACAGATACGCAGTATTTT.